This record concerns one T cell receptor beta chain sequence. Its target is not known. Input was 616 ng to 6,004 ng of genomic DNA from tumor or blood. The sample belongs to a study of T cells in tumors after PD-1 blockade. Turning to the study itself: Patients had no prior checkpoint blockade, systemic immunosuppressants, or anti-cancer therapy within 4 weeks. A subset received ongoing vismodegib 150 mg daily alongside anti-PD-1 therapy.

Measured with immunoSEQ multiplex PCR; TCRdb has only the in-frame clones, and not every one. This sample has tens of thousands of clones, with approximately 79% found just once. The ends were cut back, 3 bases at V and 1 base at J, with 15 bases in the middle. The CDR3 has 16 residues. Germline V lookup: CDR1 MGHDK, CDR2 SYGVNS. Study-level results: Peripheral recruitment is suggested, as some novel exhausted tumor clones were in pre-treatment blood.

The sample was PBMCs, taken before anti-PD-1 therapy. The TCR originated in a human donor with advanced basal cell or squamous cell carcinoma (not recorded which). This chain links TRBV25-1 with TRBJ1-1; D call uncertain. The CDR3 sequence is CASSERANWGNTEAFF. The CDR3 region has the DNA TGTGCCAGCAGTGAGAGGGCCAACTGGGGGAACACTGAAGCTTTCTTT.